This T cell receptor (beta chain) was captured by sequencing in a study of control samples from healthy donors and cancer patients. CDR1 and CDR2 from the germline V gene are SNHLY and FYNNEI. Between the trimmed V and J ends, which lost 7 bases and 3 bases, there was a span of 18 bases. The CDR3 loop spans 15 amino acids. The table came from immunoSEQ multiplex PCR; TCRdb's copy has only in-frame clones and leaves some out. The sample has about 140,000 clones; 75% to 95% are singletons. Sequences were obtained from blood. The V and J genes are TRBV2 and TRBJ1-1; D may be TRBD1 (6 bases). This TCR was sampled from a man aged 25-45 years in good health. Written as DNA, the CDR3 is TGTGCCAGCATCCTGCCAGCAGGGGTGTACACTGAAGCTTTCTTT. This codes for CASILPAGVYTEAFF.